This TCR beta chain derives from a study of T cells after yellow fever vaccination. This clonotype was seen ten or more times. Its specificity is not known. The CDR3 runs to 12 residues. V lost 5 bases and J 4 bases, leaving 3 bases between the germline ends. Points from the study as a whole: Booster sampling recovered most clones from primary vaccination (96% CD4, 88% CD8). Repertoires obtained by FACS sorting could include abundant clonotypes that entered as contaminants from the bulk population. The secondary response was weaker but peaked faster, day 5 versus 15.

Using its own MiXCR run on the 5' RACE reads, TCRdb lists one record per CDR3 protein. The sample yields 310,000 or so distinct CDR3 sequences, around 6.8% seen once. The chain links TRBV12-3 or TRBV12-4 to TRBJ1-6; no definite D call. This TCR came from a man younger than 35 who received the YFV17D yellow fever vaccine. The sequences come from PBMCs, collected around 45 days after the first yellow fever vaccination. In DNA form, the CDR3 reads TGTGCCAGCAGTCGATATAATTCACCCCTCCACTTT. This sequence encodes CASSRYNSPLHF.